This T cell receptor (beta chain) is drawn from a study of Japanese encephalitis immunity and Zika vaccine responses listed by TCRdb under 2021. In terms of the full investigation: Included participants received three 5.0 ug doses of alum-adjuvanted ZPIV at weeks 0, 4 and 28. Eleven to twelve participants received one dose of YFV vaccine (YF-VAX) before ZPIV, and about 9 participants were flavivirus-naive. Approximately eleven participants were given two doses of JEV vaccine (IXIARO) 28 days apart, two to three months before the first ZPIV dose. TCR repertoires from a few flavivirus-naive individuals were additionally analyzed at weeks 2, 6 and 52 after the start of ZPIV vaccination. The ZIKV peptides, 15-mers that overlapped by 11 residues, were chosen for containing NetMHCpan/NetMHCII-predicted epitopes with affinity below 50 nM. For stimulations, either ZIKV structural-protein peptide pools divided into flavivirus-conserved and non-conserved sets or JEV or YFV peptides matching the pre-vaccination were used. The study tested whether prior Japanese encephalitis virus (JEV) or yellow fever virus (YFV) vaccination shaped CD4 T cell responses to the Zika vaccine. For TCR sequencing, over 5 representative participants were chosen from each pre-vaccination group, with samples at week 0 (after pre-vaccination, before ZPIV) and week 52. Results and caveats for the whole study, not just this receptor: The samples grouped by participant and showed no similarity across individuals, which suggests that no public TCRs were detected. The analysis covered only a subset of trial participants who had three doses and adequate samples, rather than the whole vaccinated cohort. The individual peptides behind the cross-reactive responses were not identified because limits on sample size made peptide-pool deconvolution impossible. Only a few individuals showed CD8 T cell responses to the ZIKV peptide pools, and those responses were of very low magnitude. In JEV-pre-vaccinated donors, the repertoire richness of CD4 T cells responding to conserved ZIKV epitopes decreased significantly after ZPIV. Higher repertoire similarity across time-points and stimulations was observed in JEV-pre-vaccinated donors than in YFV-pre-vaccinated donors, indicating that more clonotypes were common to ZIKV and JEV stimulation.

PBMCs were stained with CellTrace CFSE and grown for 6 days in RPMI containing about 8% human serum and peptide pools at 0.8 to 1 ug/mL each. Unfixed proliferating CD4 T cells were sorted on a BD FACSAria as live CD56-CD19-CD16-CD3+CD4+ CFSE-low cells. Enrolled adults were healthy and seronegative for ZIKV, JEV, YFV, DENV and WNV by microneutralization screening. The samples were drawn from a phase 1 trial of an alum-adjuvanted Zika purified-inactivated virus (ZPIV) vaccine that was randomized, double-blinded and placebo-controlled. Peripheral blood mononuclear cells were isolated using a standard procedure and kept frozen in liquid nitrogen until needed. The library came from 5' RACE. TCRbeta libraries were pooled in proportion to their sorted cell numbers before sequencing. Total RNA was extracted from the sorted cells with RNAzol RT, and cDNA was synthesized using an oligo(dT) primer and a template-switching oligo. Using Kapa HiFi, PCR amplified the TCRbeta V-CDR3-J region between a SMARTer oligo primer and a TCRbeta constant-region primer. Illumina adaptors and sample-specific index barcodes were added in a second PCR, with HighPrep bead cleanup and a Bioanalyzer check confirming a band of roughly 650 bp. Libraries were sequenced on an Illumina MiSeq with 2x151 bp paired-end reads. The authors processed their data as follows. An in-house Java program demultiplexed the reads, while MiXCR assigned TCRbeta annotations and counted clonotypes. Repertoire overlap was measured with Morisita-Horn indices from the R package vegan, along with UPGMA clustering and Circos plots of recurring clonotypes. Shannon diversity and richness were normalized to the maximum possible value based on input cell numbers, so that values between 0 and 1 were obtained. MUSCLE was used to align CDR3beta sequences, SeqinR to compute distances, and R to plot multidimensional scaling. The public reads were run again by TCRdb, first through fastp at Q25 and then through MiXCR, and only productive beta chains were kept. Duplicate CDR3 protein sequences are folded into a single record with the most common DNA and genes. The authors' filters were not applied to this entry. The sample data list about 470 distinct CDR3 sequences, and 6% to 8% of these were observed just once. Roughly a quarter of the sample goes to the ten largest clones.

This clonotype is classified as medium-sized (0.01 to 0.1%). The record has no base qualities; no much larger clone is one base away. The origin of this receptor is an adult man who received an inactivated Zika virus vaccine. Material: antigen-activated CD4+ T cells from blood, cultured, obtained during a Zika inactivated vaccine study.

The DNA reads TGCGCCAGCAGCCAAGATCGGTGGGGGGGGACTGAAGCTTTCTTT. This is translated as CASSQDRWGGTEAFF. The V gene is TRBV4-1 and the J gene is TRBJ1-1, and possibly TRBD1, on 5 matching bases. The germline V gene supplies CDR1 MGHRA and CDR2 YSYEKL. V and J lose 0 bases and 5 bases, and a span of 13 bases separates them. The CDR3 sequence holds 15 residues, the cysteine and phenylalanine included. The entry retains the CDR3 DNA only, 45 bases that are in frame from base 1.